What follows are 30 T cell receptor beta chains derived from one specimen sequenced in a study of OX40 agonist ivuxolimab in advanced cancers. Profiling relied on immunoSEQ multiplex PCR, and the TCRdb table lists in-frame clones only, not all of them. Here the sample spans about 96,000 clones, more than 80% being singletons. Sequencing used CD4+ or CD8+ T cells sorted from blood, obtained in a trial of the OX40 agonist ivuxolimab. The receptor set was obtained from an adult with an advanced solid tumor such as melanoma, head and neck, liver or kidney cancer.

This clone has just one count. The chain combines TRBV7-9 with TRBJ2-1, with 7 bases lining up with TRBD1. With V trimmed by 5 bases and J by 3 bases, 10 bases remained unmatched. Germline values: CDR1 SEHNR, CDR2 FQNEAQ (reference sequence). The CDR3 extends over 16 amino acids. The CDR3 DNA reads as TGTGCCAGCAGCCCGCCGGGACAGCGGCTCTACAATGAGCAGTTCTTC. This sequence encodes CASSPPGQRLYNEQFF. Combining the CDR3 with reference TRBV7-9 and TRBJ2-1 gives the whole variable domain DTGVSQNPRHKITKRGQNVTFRCDPISEHNRLYWYRQTLGQGPEFLTYFQNEAQLEKSRLLSDRFSAERPKGSFSTLEIQRTEQGDSAMYLCASSPPGQRLYNEQFFGPGTRLTVL.

This clone was observed a single time. This chain connects TRBV6-5 to TRBJ2-7; D is ambiguous. CDR3 size: 13 residues. CDR1 is MNHEY, CDR2 SVGAGI, per germline. Trimming removed 7 bases from V and 3 bases from J, with 13 bases in between. CDR3 in amino acids: CASTPGGVYEQYF. The DNA for the CDR3 is TGTGCCAGCACCCCAGGTGGGGTCTACGAGCAGTACTTC.

The V call is TRBV2, the J call TRBJ2-5, with D perhaps matching TRBD1 (5 bases). The end of the DNA is better explained by TRBJ2-7, so the J call may be wrong. This CDR3 has 12 amino acids. Germline lookup yields CDR1 SNHLY and CDR2 FYNNEI. The DNA of the CDR3 is TGTGCCTCAAAGGGGTTACCCTACGAGCAGTACTTC. It codes for CASKGLPYEQYF.

This chain links TRBV28 with TRBJ2-1, with 8 nucleotides matching TRBD2. Trimming took 2 bases from V and 8 from J; bases not matched to a gene: 11. The CDR3 extends over 16 amino acids. Germline CDR1 MDHEN, CDR2 SYDVKM. The chain's CDR3 is CASSLPGTRFFHEQFF. DNA of the CDR3: TGTGCCAGCAGTTTACCCGGGACTAGATTCTTCCATGAGCAGTTCTTC.

The rearrangement links TRBV7-2 to TRBJ1-5; D gene ambiguous. Trimming pared 3 bases from V and 4 bases from J, leaving 4 bases between. Germline lookup yields CDR1 SGHTA and CDR2 FQGNSA. The CDR3 is 12 amino acids. For the CDR3, the DNA is TGTGCCAGCAGCTTCGGGAATCAGCCCCAGCATTTT. As protein: CASSFGNQPQHF.

The chain joins TRBV7-3 to TRBJ1-5; D not resolved. Looked up from germline, CDR1 is SGHTA and CDR2 is FQGTGA. Trimming cost V 5 bases and J 1 base, with 9 bases left between them. There are 14 residues in the CDR3. In nucleotides, the CDR3 is TGTGCCAGCAGCCCCGGTCCAAGCAATCAGCCCCAGCATTTT. Amino acids: CASSPGPSNQPQHF.

The rearrangement links TRBV11-2 to TRBJ2-7, with a possible D match to TRBD2 (5 bases). Germline V gene data show CDR1 as SGHAT and CDR2 as FQNNGV. V lost 0 bases to trimming and J lost 1 base, with 10 bases between them. The CDR3 sequence is 15 residues long. CDR3 region: CASSLEGGPSYEQYF. The CDR3 DNA follows: TGTGCCAGCAGCTTAGAGGGCGGGCCTTCCTACGAGCAGTACTTC.

The chain recombines TRBV10-3 with TRBJ2-5; D is perhaps TRBD1 (6 bases). CDR1 and CDR2 (germline): ENHRY, SYGVKD. The CDR3 is 15 amino acids. V was clipped by 7 bases and J by 5 bases, with 20 bases between them. In DNA, the CDR3 is TGTGCCATCACGGACAGCTCATTCGGCGGTGAGACCCAGTACTTC. Protein product: CAITDSSFGGETQYF.

The V and J genes are TRBV5-1 and TRBJ1-1, with 9 bases that match TRBD1. Trimming at V came to 5 bases and at J to 4 bases, leaving 12 bases not matched to a gene. Germline V gives CDR1 SGHRS, CDR2 YFSETQ. This CDR3 contains 16 residues. The chain's CDR3 is CASRPQQGARSTEAFF. The CDR3 DNA sequence: TGCGCCAGCAGGCCCCAACAGGGGGCGCGGAGCACTGAAGCTTTCTTT.

The chain uses TRBV19 and TRBJ2-1, with TRBD2 matching 11 bases. Trimming cost V 4 bases and J 0 bases; bases outside gene matches: 2. CDR3 length: 16 residues. Per the germline V gene, CDR1 is LNHDA and CDR2 is SQIVND (reference sequence). This CDR3 is CASSRLAGSSYNEQFF. CDR3 DNA sequence: TGTGCCAGTAGTAGACTAGCGGGGAGCTCCTACAATGAGCAGTTCTTC. The full variable domain, with the rest looked up from reference TRBV19 and TRBJ2-1, is DGGITQSPKYLFRKEGQNVTLSCEQNLNHDAMYWYRQDPGQGLRLIYYSQIVNDFQKGDIAEGYSVSREKKESFPLTVTSAQKNPTAFYLCASSRLAGSSYNEQFFGPGTRLTVL.

CDR3 sequence (DNA): TGTGCCAGCAGTTCCCTTCCCGGGGGGCGGGAGACCCAGTACTTC. The encoded protein is CASSSLPGGRETQYF. The V call is TRBV6-5, the J call TRBJ2-5; D might be TRBD2 (7 bases). Germline V gene lookup returns CDR1 MNHEY and CDR2 SVGAGI. V was trimmed by 4 bases and J by 5 bases, leaving 17 bases between them. This CDR3 is 15 amino acids long.

The chain links TRBV11-2 to TRBJ2-3; unclear D gene. The CDR3 is made up of 13 amino acids. Germline lookup yields CDR1 SGHAT and CDR2 FQNNGV. V was pared by 7 bases and J by 2 bases, with 10 bases between. The CDR3 loop reads CASIRVDTDTQYF. The CDR3 region has the DNA TGTGCCAGCATACGGGTCGACACAGATACGCAGTATTTT.

This sequence joins TRBV9 and TRBJ2-7, with unresolved D. V was pared by 0 bases and J by 1 base, with 5 bases between. This CDR3 is built from 13 residues. Germline assignment: CDR1 SGDLS and CDR2 YYNGEE. Here the CDR3 DNA reads TGTGCCAGCAGCGTAGCCCATTCCTACGAGCAGTACTTC. Translating gives CASSVAHSYEQYF.

The chain is built from TRBV18 and TRBJ1-5; 9 bases map to TRBD1. J lost 4 bases, V lost 6 bases, and 7 bases had no gene match. CDR3 length: 15 residues. Germline V gene sequence: CDR1 KGHSH, CDR2 LQKENI. CDR3 in amino acids: CASSLTGGGNQPQHF. CDR3 DNA: TGTGCCAGCTCGCTTACAGGGGGCGGGAATCAGCCCCAGCATTTT.

The chain carries TRBV19 and TRBJ2-1; D uncertain. Germline loops: CDR1 LNHDA, CDR2 SQIVND (reference sequence). The CDR3 covers 14 residues. V lost 2 bases and J lost 7, with 12 bases in between. CDR3 sequence reads: CASSISRAENEQFF. CDR3 DNA sequence: TGTGCCAGTAGTATATCACGGGCTGAAAATGAGCAGTTCTTC.

The chain carries TRBV5-1 and TRBJ1-5, with unresolved D. With 0 bases removed from V and 6 bases from J, the gap between germline ends came to 13 bases. This CDR3 contains 15 residues. The germline V gene encodes CDR1 SGHRS and CDR2 YFSETQ. In DNA, the CDR3 is TGCGCCAGCAGCTTGGCCGGGGAGGTCGGTCAGCCCCAGCATTTT. Translating gives CASSLAGEVGQPQHF.

CDR3 bases: TGTGCCAGCAGCCCCGGCAGGGGGATTGACGGTCAGCCCCAGCATTTT. Amino acids: CASSPGRGIDGQPQHF. The rearrangement links TRBV7-8 to TRBJ1-5; the match to TRBD1 covers 7 bases. J lost 6 bases, V lost 5 bases, and 13 bases had no gene match. This CDR3 has 16 amino acids. The germline V gene has CDR1 SGHVS and CDR2 FQNEAQ.

V gene TRBV27 combines with J gene TRBJ1-4; possible D gene TRBD1, 5 bases. V lost 7 bases and J lost 4, with 13 bases in between. CDR1 is MNHEY, CDR2 SMNVEV, per germline (reference sequence). This CDR3 is 14 amino acids long. CDR3 sequence reads: CASKRGTGNEKLFF. The CDR3 coding sequence is TGTGCCAGCAAAAGGGGAACGGGTAATGAAAAACTGTTTTTT.

This chain connects TRBV6-1 to TRBJ2-7, with D unresolved. This CDR3 comprises 13 residues. Per germline, CDR1 MNHNS and CDR2 SASEGT. Trimming pared 4 bases from V and 1 base from J, leaving 8 bases between. In DNA form, the CDR3 reads TGTGCCAGCAGTGGACACAATTCCTACGAGCAGTACTTC. It specifies CASSGHNSYEQYF.

V gene TRBV7-2 combines with J gene TRBJ2-2; D not resolved. The CDR3 totals 12 residues. Germline CDR1 and CDR2: SGHTA and FQGNSA. V dropped 6 bases and J dropped 5 bases, with 7 bases sitting between them. Written as DNA, the CDR3 is TGTGCCAGCAGGCCCGGGACCGGGGAGCTGTTTTTT. Its protein product is CASRPGTGELFF. Supplemented by reference TRBV7-2 and TRBJ2-2, the full variable domain reads GAGVSQSPSNKVTEKGKDVELRCDPISGHTALYWYRQSLGQGLEFLIYFQGNSAPDKSGLPSDRFSAERTGGSVSTLTIQRTQQEDSAVYLCASRPGTGELFFGEGSRLTVL.

V is TRBV7-9 and J is TRBJ2-1; D might be TRBD1 (5 bases). The CDR3 is made up of 12 amino acids. Looked up from germline, CDR1 is SEHNR and CDR2 is FQNEAQ (reference sequence). V dropped 1 base and J dropped 9 bases, with 7 bases sitting between them. The CDR3 bases are TGTGCCAGCAGCTTAGAGGGGTTTGAGCAGTTCTTC. It yields the protein CASSLEGFEQFF.

This rearrangement joins TRBV18 to TRBJ2-7, with TRBD1 matching over 8 bases. With V trimmed by 3 bases and J by 4 bases, 11 bases remained unmatched. The CDR3 runs to 16 residues. Looked up from germline, CDR1 is KGHSH and CDR2 is LQKENI. The chain's CDR3 is CASSPRTGNKFYEQYF. The CDR3, as DNA: TGTGCCAGCTCACCTCGGACAGGGAATAAGTTTTACGAGCAGTACTTC.

This chain connects TRBV2 to TRBJ1-5; no firm D call. Trimming cost V 1 base and J 4 bases, with 8 bases left between them. This CDR3 has 14 residues. Germline V gene data show CDR1 as SNHLY and CDR2 as FYNNEI. This chain's CDR3 is CASSEGTGNQPQHF. DNA for the CDR3: TGTGCCAGCAGTGAAGGTACGGGGAATCAGCCCCAGCATTTT.

The rearrangement links TRBV2 to TRBJ2-3; D call uncertain. The CDR3 has 12 residues. Looked up from germline, CDR1 is SNHLY and CDR2 is FYNNEI. The germline V and J ends were trimmed by 2 bases and 6 bases, with 6 bases remaining between them. This CDR3 reads CASSEIFDTQYF. The CDR3 bases are TGTGCCAGCAGTGAAATTTTTGATACGCAGTATTTT.

This clone was counted many times. J is TRBJ1-6 and V is TRBV5-6; 7 nucleotides match TRBD1. J was trimmed by 6 bases and V by 4 bases; bases with no gene match: 7. The CDR3 totals 15 residues. The germline CDR1 and CDR2 sequences are SGHDT and YYEEEE. The CDR3 sequence is CASSGRDSLNSPLHF. The CDR3 region has the DNA TGTGCCAGCAGCGGCCGGGACAGCCTTAATTCACCCCTCCACTTT.

The chain carries TRBV7-2 and TRBJ2-3; TRBD2 matches at 12 bases. Germline assignment: CDR1 SGHTA and CDR2 FQGNSA. V shed 5 bases and J 8 bases; nucleotides not matched to a gene: 11. This CDR3 spans 16 amino acids. CDR3 DNA sequence: TGTGCCAGCAGCCCATTCCGACTAGCGGGAGCTCTTACGCAGTATTTT. Protein sequence: CASSPFRLAGALTQYF. Full variable domain (missing parts from reference TRBV7-2 and TRBJ2-3): GAGVSQSPSNKVTEKGKDVELRCDPISGHTALYWYRQSLGQGLEFLIYFQGNSAPDKSGLPSDRFSAERTGGSVSTLTIQRTQQEDSAVYLCASSPFRLAGALTQYFGPGTRLTVL.

The chain carries TRBV4-3 and TRBJ2-1; 10 positions match TRBD2. V gave up 0 bases and J gave up 3 bases; unmatched junction bases: 8. This CDR3 is built from 18 residues. Per germline, CDR1 LGHNA and CDR2 YSLEER. The CDR3 loop reads CASSQDRLAGARYNEQFF. CDR3 DNA sequence: TGCGCCAGCAGCCAAGACCGTCTAGCGGGGGCTCGCTACAATGAGCAGTTCTTC.

The chain has TRBV19 and TRBJ1-1; 11 bases match TRBD1. The V gene's germline CDR1 is LNHDA and CDR2 SQIVND (reference sequence). CDR3 length: 17 amino acids. With V trimmed by 5 bases and J by 1 base, 9 bases remained unmatched. The CDR3 reads CASSGTGGYLGNTEAFF. The CDR3, as DNA: TGTGCCAGTAGTGGGACAGGGGGGTATCTGGGGAACACTGAAGCTTTCTTT.

In its sample, this clone was seen a few times. V and J are TRBV7-2 and TRBJ2-1; 9 bases line up with TRBD2. CDR3 length: 15 amino acids. Per the germline V gene, CDR1 is SGHTA and CDR2 is FQGNSA. After removal of 5 bases from V and 6 bases from J, the junction contained 8 bases not matched to a gene. CDR3 DNA sequence: TGTGCCAGCAGCACCCCTAGCGGGGCGTTCAATGAGCAGTTCTTC. Protein product: CASSTPSGAFNEQFF.

The chain links TRBV18 to TRBJ2-2; TRBD2 is a possible D gene (6 bases). Trimming took 5 bases from V and 2 from J, leaving 9 bases between them. The CDR3 sequence is 14 residues long. Looked up from germline, CDR1 is KGHSH and CDR2 is LQKENI. The CDR3 sequence is CASSADYNTGELFF. Written as DNA, the CDR3 is TGTGCCAGCTCAGCGGACTACAACACCGGGGAGCTGTTTTTT.